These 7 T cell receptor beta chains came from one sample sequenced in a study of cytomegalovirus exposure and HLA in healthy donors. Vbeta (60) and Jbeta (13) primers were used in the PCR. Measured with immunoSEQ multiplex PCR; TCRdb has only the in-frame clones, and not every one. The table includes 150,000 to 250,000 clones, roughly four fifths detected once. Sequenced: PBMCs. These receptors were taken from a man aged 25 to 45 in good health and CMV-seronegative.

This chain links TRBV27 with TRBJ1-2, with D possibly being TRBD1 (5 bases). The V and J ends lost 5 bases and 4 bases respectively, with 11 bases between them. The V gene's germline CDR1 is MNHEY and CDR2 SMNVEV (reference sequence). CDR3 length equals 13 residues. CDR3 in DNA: TGTGCCAGCAGTGTTGACAGAGTCTATGGCTACACCTTC. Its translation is CASSVDRVYGYTF.

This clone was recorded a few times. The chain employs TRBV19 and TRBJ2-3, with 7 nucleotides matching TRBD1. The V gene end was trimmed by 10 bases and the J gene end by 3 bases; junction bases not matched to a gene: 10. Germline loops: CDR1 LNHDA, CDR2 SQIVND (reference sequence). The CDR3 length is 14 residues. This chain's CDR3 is CATNDRERTDTQYF. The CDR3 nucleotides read TGTGCCACCAACGACAGGGAACGGACAGATACGCAGTATTTT.

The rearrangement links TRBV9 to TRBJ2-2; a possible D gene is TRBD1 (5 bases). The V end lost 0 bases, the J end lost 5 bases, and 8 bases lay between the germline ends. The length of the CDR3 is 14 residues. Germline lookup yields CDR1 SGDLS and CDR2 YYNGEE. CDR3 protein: CASSVAQGTGELFF. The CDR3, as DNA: TGTGCCAGCAGCGTAGCCCAGGGTACCGGGGAGCTGTTTTTT.

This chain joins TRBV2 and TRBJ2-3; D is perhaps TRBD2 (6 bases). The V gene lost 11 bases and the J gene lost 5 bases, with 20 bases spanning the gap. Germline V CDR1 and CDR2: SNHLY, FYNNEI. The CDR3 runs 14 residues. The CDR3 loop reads CAGGGGRALDTQYF. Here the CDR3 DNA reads TGTGCCGGCGGTGGAGGGCGGGCTTTAGATACGCAGTATTTT.

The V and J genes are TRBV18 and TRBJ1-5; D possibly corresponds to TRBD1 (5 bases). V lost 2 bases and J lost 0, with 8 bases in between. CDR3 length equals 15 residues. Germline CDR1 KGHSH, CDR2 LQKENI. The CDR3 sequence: CASSPDSPSNQPQHF. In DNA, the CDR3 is TGTGCCAGCTCACCAGACAGCCCTAGCAATCAGCCCCAGCATTTT.

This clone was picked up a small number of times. The CDR3 sequence: CASSSRGGYSNQPQHF. In DNA, the CDR3 is TGTGCCAGCAGCTCAAGGGGGGGGTATAGCAATCAGCCCCAGCATTTT. This chain connects TRBV5-6 to TRBJ1-5, with D possibly being TRBD1 (6 bases). Germline V lookup: CDR1 SGHDT, CDR2 YYEEEE. Deletions cut 3 bases from V and 0 bases from J, with 13 bases between. CDR3 length equals 16 residues.

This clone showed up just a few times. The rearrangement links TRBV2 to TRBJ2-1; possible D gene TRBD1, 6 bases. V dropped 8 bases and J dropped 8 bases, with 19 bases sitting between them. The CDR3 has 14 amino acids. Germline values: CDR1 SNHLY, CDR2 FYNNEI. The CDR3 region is CASRRGLASDEQFF. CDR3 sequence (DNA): TGTGCCAGCCGAAGGGGGTTGGCTTCCGATGAGCAGTTCTTC.